Below, 29 T cell receptor beta chains from the same sample are listed, as sequenced in a study of T cells in Graves' hyperthyroidism and ophthalmopathy. Authors of the study amplified TCR beta CDR3 regions from RNA transcripts. Researchers ran a first-round RT-PCR on the TCR CDR3 using the HTBI primer set. One entry per CDR3 protein results from TCRdb running MiXCR on the multiplex PCR reads. The sample has about 640,000 distinct CDR3 sequences; about 15% are singletons. Sequencing used blood. Receptors originate from a woman in her forties or fifties with Graves' ophthalmopathy.

This clonotype occurred a few times. The genes are TRBV29-1 and TRBJ2-1, with TRBD1 matching 12 bases. Germline loops: CDR1 SQVTM, CDR2 ANQGSEA. The junction had 5 bases not matched to a gene; V was cut back by 6 bases and J by 8 bases. The CDR3 has 13 residues. Here the CDR3 reads CSVTGTGGDEQFF. The CDR3 nucleotides are TGCAGCGTAACCGGGACAGGGGGCGATGAGCAGTTCTTC.

For this clonotype: At one boundary the junction diverges from the germline segment, which might be a read error. The chain recombines TRBV9 with TRBJ2-7; D unclear. Germline V gene sequence: CDR1 SGDLS, CDR2 YYNGEE. The CDR3 has 12 amino acids. The CDR3 DNA reads TGTGTCAGCAGCGTACCAGAGAACGAGCAGTACTTC. This sequence encodes CVSSVPENEQYF.

This clonotype occurred a few times. V and J are TRBV7-9 and TRBJ2-7; 12 positions agree with TRBD2. CDR1 and CDR2 (germline): SEHNR, FQNEAQ (reference sequence). J gave up 6 bases and V 4 bases, and 7 bases lay outside the gene matches. The CDR3 sequence is 15 residues long. The CDR3 nucleotides read TGTGCCAGCAGCTACAGGACTAGCGGGATGGGCGAGCAGTACTTC. This sequence encodes CASSYRTSGMGEQYF.

This clonotype was counted many times. The chain is built from TRBV9 and TRBJ1-1; a possible D gene is TRBD1 (5 bases). The CDR3 covers 15 residues. Between the trimmed V and J ends, which lost 3 bases and 1 base, there was a span of 13 bases. CDR1 SGDLS and CDR2 YYNGEE come from the germline V gene. Written as DNA, the CDR3 is TGTGCCAGCAGCGGTAACGGGGCGAAGAACACTGAAGCTTTCTTT. Encoded protein: CASSGNGAKNTEAFF.

J is TRBJ2-7 and V is TRBV29-1; D is unresolved. CDR1 SQVTM and CDR2 ANQGSEA come from the germline V gene. The V and J ends lost 4 bases and 3 bases respectively, with 7 bases between them. The CDR3 extends over 11 amino acids. The DNA of the CDR3 is TGCAGCGTTGTAGCTAACTACGAGCAGTACTTC. Amino acid sequence: CSVVANYEQYF.

This clonotype showed up many times. The V and J genes are TRBV7-6 and TRBJ1-1, with a tentative D call TRBD1 (5 bases). There are 18 residues in the CDR3. The germline CDR1 and CDR2 sequences are SGHVS and FNYEAQ. V lost 1 base to trimming and J lost 8 bases, with 26 bases between them. The CDR3 spells CASSLGPRGSINKQEAFF. DNA of the CDR3: TGTGCCAGCAGCTTAGGACCCCGGGGGTCGATAAATAAACAGGAAGCTTTCTTT. Full variable domain (remainder filled in from reference TRBV7-6 and TRBJ1-1): GAGVSQSPRYKVTKRGQDVALRCDPISGHVSLYWYRQALGQGPEFLTYFNYEAQQDKSGLPNDRFSAERPEGSISTLTIQRTEQRDSAMYRCASSLGPRGSINKQEAFFGQGTRLTVV.

The chain carries TRBV4-1 and TRBJ1-5; D possibly corresponds to TRBD1 (6 bases). Germline V lookup: CDR1 MGHRA, CDR2 YSYEKL. The CDR3 is made up of 16 amino acids. The germline V and J ends were trimmed by 3 bases and 0 bases, with 12 bases remaining between them. The CDR3 bases are TGCGCCAGCAGCCATAACAGGGTCAATAGCAATCAGCCCCAGCATTTT. Residues: CASSHNRVNSNQPQHF.

This clonotype was seen ten or more times. This chain connects TRBV13 to TRBJ1-2, with D possibly matching TRBD1 (5 bases). Trimming removed 5 bases at V and 8 bases at J, with 15 bases between. The CDR3 is 13 residues long. From germline, CDR1 is PRHDT and CDR2 FYEKMQ (reference sequence). CDR3 protein: CASSLTGPRGYTF. The CDR3 DNA follows: TGTGCCAGCAGCCTTACGGGACCGAGGGGCTACACCTTC.

This clonotype was observed a handful of times. This chain's CDR3 is CASSIDPGHVSNEQFF. CDR3 in DNA: TGTGCCAGCAGCATCGATCCGGGACATGTCTCGAATGAGCAGTTCTTC. The chain has TRBV5-6 and TRBJ2-1, with D maybe TRBD1 (6 bases). The V end lost 4 bases, the J end lost 7 bases, and 21 bases lay between the germline ends. The CDR3 is 16 amino acids. Germline assignment: CDR1 SGHDT and CDR2 YYEEEE.

Many counts were recorded for this clonotype. This chain connects TRBV10-3 to TRBJ2-1; TRBD2 agrees at 10 bases. This CDR3 region has 14 residues. CDR1 and CDR2 (germline): ENHRY, SYGVKD. Unmatched junction bases numbered 6, after V lost 8 bases and J lost 5 bases. CDR3 coding DNA: TGTGCCATCGGGTTAGCGGGAGGCAACAATGAGCAGTTCTTC. It yields the protein CAIGLAGGNNEQFF.

The chain couples TRBV29-1 to TRBJ2-1; no firm D call. The CDR3 is made up of 13 amino acids. Trimming removed 1 base at V and 1 base at J, with 5 bases between. CDR1 SQVTM and CDR2 ANQGSEA come from the germline V gene. The CDR3 bases are TGCAGCGTTGAAGCGGAATCCTACAATGAGCAGTTCTTC. This encodes CSVEAESYNEQFF.

The J gene is TRBJ2-5, the V gene TRBV28, with a possible D match to TRBD2 (5 bases). V was pared by 7 bases and J by 3 bases, with 18 bases between. The CDR3 runs 15 residues. The germline V gene has CDR1 MDHEN and CDR2 SYDVKM. CDR3: CASNNGLRAEETQYF. In DNA, the CDR3 is TGTGCCAGCAACAACGGACTCAGAGCCGAAGAGACCCAGTACTTC.

With regard to this clonotype: The junction departs from germline at one end; a sequencing error may be responsible. The chain combines TRBV2 with TRBJ2-7, with D perhaps TRBD1 (6 bases). Germline V gene lookup returns CDR1 SNHLY and CDR2 FYNNEI. There are 12 residues in the CDR3. For the CDR3, the DNA is TGTGCCAGCAAGGACAGCCACTACGGGCAGTACTTC. Translation gives CASKDSHYGQYF.

Only a few counts were recorded for this clonotype. The chain links TRBV29-1 to TRBJ2-2; no clear D. Per germline, CDR1 SQVTM and CDR2 ANQGSEA. The CDR3 totals 15 residues. Between the trimmed V and J ends, which lost 3 bases and 0 bases, there was a span of 11 bases. CDR3 nucleotides: TGCAGCGTTGATATGGCAGCACCGAACACCGGGGAGCTGTTTTTT. Translation: CSVDMAAPNTGELFF.

Points on this clonotype: Being one base from a much bigger clone, this may be a read error. This chain uses TRBV7-9 with TRBJ2-1; weak D call: TRBD2 (5 bases). Trimming pared 1 base from V and 6 bases from J, leaving 13 bases between. The CDR3 covers 15 residues. Germline loops: CDR1 SEHNR, CDR2 FQNEAQ (reference sequence). Here the CDR3 reads CASSLVTGTCNEQFF. CDR3 DNA sequence: TGTGCCAGCAGCTTAGTGACGGGAACCTGCAATGAGCAGTTCTTC.

This clonotype showed up many times. The chain joins TRBV20-1 to TRBJ2-4; possibly TRBD2 for D (5 bases). Germline V gives CDR1 DFQATT, CDR2 SNEGSKA (reference sequence). This CDR3 has 16 residues. V lost 0 bases to trimming and J lost 0 bases, with 12 bases between them. The CDR3 loop reads CSAREGGPSAKNIQYF. The CDR3 DNA sequence: TGCAGTGCTAGAGAAGGAGGCCCCTCAGCCAAAAACATTCAGTACTTC.

This clonotype was recorded at least ten times. The V call is TRBV5-1, the J call TRBJ1-2, with TRBD1 as a possible D gene (5 bases). The V and J ends lost 4 bases and 4 bases respectively, with 20 bases between them. The CDR3 covers 16 residues. Per germline, CDR1 SGHRS and CDR2 YFSETQ. This CDR3 reads CASSPTGPHSFYGYTF. CDR3 nucleotides: TGCGCCAGCAGCCCTACAGGACCGCATTCCTTCTATGGCTACACCTTC.

The chain links TRBV20-1 to TRBJ1-6, with unresolved D. The V and J ends lost 2 bases and 7 bases respectively, with 15 bases between them. This CDR3 is 15 amino acids long. Per germline, CDR1 DFQATT and CDR2 SNEGSKA (reference sequence). CDR3 protein: CSARSIFGVNSPLHF. For the CDR3, the DNA is TGCAGTGCTAGATCTATTTTTGGGGTAAATTCACCCCTCCACTTT.

A remark on this clonotype: This may come from a read error, since a much larger clone is one base off. V and J are TRBV27 and TRBJ2-1; D perhaps matches TRBD2 (6 bases). The DNA end is a closer match to TRBJ2-7, so the J assignment may be wrong. The CDR3 sequence is 14 residues long. The germline gives CDR1 MNHEY, CDR2 SMNVEV (reference sequence). In DNA form, the CDR3 reads TGTGCCAGCAAGGCGGGACTGGGTTACAATGAGCAGTACTTC. Translation: CASKAGLGYNEQYF.

On this clonotype: Mismatch with germline at one junction end may stem from a read error. V and J are TRBV5-8 and TRBJ2-5; D unresolved. The CDR3 is 15 amino acids. Germline V gene lookup returns CDR1 SGHTS and CDR2 YDEGEE. CDR3 DNA sequence: TGCGCCAGCAGCTTGGGTGATATGTACCAAGAGATCCAGTACTTC. Its translation: CASSLGDMYQEIQYF.

The rearrangement uses TRBV7-2 and TRBJ2-2; either TRBD1 or TRBD2 may supply D (5 bases each). The CDR3 spans 15 residues. Trimming left V 5 bases short and J 2 bases short, with 12 bases between. CDR1 SGHTA and CDR2 FQGNSA come from the germline V gene. The CDR3, as DNA: TGTGCCAGCAGCCCGGGACGGCTTAACACCGGGGAGCTGTTTTTT. Its translation is CASSPGRLNTGELFF.

The rearrangement links TRBV27 to TRBJ1-2, with 8 nucleotides matching TRBD1. Germline V lookup: CDR1 MNHEY, CDR2 SMNVEV (reference sequence). The CDR3 sequence is 14 residues long. The ends lost 4 bases at V and 3 bases at J; junction bases unmatched: 4. The DNA of the CDR3 is TGTGCCAGCAGTTCCGGGACAGGCGACTATGGCTACACCTTC. Translation gives CASSSGTGDYGYTF.

The rearrangement uses TRBV19 and TRBJ2-2; TRBD1 matches at 7 bases. This CDR3 has 15 residues. With V trimmed by 5 bases and J by 7 bases, 10 bases remained unmatched. Germline CDR1 is LNHDA and CDR2 is SQIVND (reference sequence). CDR3 loop: CASSPDRVLVGELFF. The CDR3 coding sequence is TGTGCCAGTAGTCCCGACAGGGTCTTAGTCGGGGAGCTGTTTTTT.

This clonotype was recorded at least ten times. The chain employs TRBV7-3 and TRBJ2-3; 7 nucleotides match TRBD1. The CDR3 is made up of 15 amino acids. J lost 4 bases, V lost 3 bases, and 7 bases had no gene match. Germline-derived CDR1 and CDR2 are SGHTA and FQGTGA. CDR3 sequence (DNA): TGTGCCAGCAGCTTCTTGGGACAGCCGGCAGATACGCAGTATTTT. It encodes CASSFLGQPADTQYF.

The V call is TRBV29-1, the J call TRBJ1-1; D call uncertain. The V gene lost 7 bases and the J gene lost 0 bases, with 15 bases spanning the gap. Germline CDR1 SQVTM, CDR2 ANQGSEA. The CDR3 has 14 amino acids. The CDR3 nucleotides are TGCAGCGCTGAGAGGAAGCTCTTGAACACTGAAGCTTTCTTT. Translation: CSAERKLLNTEAFF.

This clonotype was counted at least ten times. The CDR3, as DNA: TGTGCCAGCAGAACTAGCGGGATGGGGGAGACCCAGTACTTC. Protein product: CASRTSGMGETQYF. The chain uses TRBV12-3 or TRBV12-4 and TRBJ2-5; 10 bases fit TRBD2. V dropped 6 bases and J dropped 5; count of bases not matched to a gene: 6. The CDR3 spans 14 residues.

This clonotype appeared many times. This chain joins TRBV2 and TRBJ1-1; the D gene is possibly TRBD1 (6 bases). CDR1 and CDR2 (germline): SNHLY, FYNNEI. CDR3 length equals 15 residues. V was trimmed by 4 bases and J by 0 bases, leaving 12 bases between them. The CDR3 coding sequence is TGTGCCAGCAGTGCACAGGGAACCTTGAACACTGAAGCTTTCTTT. This encodes CASSAQGTLNTEAFF.

This clonotype was seen a few times. This sequence joins TRBV5-1 and TRBJ1-2; 7 positions match TRBD1. The J segment lost 7 bases and the V segment lost 2 bases, leaving 2 bases of the junction unmatched. This CDR3 contains 12 residues. In germline, CDR1 is SGHRS, CDR2 YFSETQ. The CDR3 sequence is CASSLGQVGYTF. As DNA, the CDR3 is TGCGCCAGCAGCTTAGGACAGGTTGGCTACACCTTC.

The table lists this clonotype with many counts. The rearrangement joins TRBV20-1 to TRBJ2-7; perhaps TRBD2 as D (6 bases). Trimming pared 1 base from V and 2 bases from J, leaving 24 bases between. Germline lookup yields CDR1 DFQATT and CDR2 SNEGSKA (reference sequence). The CDR3 is 18 amino acids. The CDR3 here is CSARGGGTQFLSAYEQYF. The CDR3, as DNA: TGCAGTGCTAGAGGCGGCGGGACCCAATTTCTTTCGGCCTACGAGCAGTACTTC.